This passage covers 29 T cell receptor beta chains from one sample sequenced in a study of blood T cell repertoires in COVID-19. The assay was immunoSEQ multiplex PCR, and TCRdb's table has in-frame clones only and misses some. This sample carries tens of thousands of clones, 65% to 80% of them seen once, and the ten largest clones take 25% to 30%. Sequencing was carried out using peripheral blood. Source of these receptors: a woman at least 80 years old with active or convalescent COVID-19.

The chain couples TRBV5-4 to TRBJ2-1; D gene ambiguous. CDR3 length: 13 amino acids. Per the germline V gene, CDR1 is SGHNT and CDR2 is YYREEE (reference sequence). V was shortened by 4 bases and J by 7 bases, with 12 bases between the two germline ends. The CDR3 protein is CASSPETWNEQFF. CDR3 DNA: TGTGCCAGCAGCCCCGAGACTTGGAATGAGCAGTTCTTC.

This clone was seen a single time. V usage is TRBV2 and J usage is TRBJ2-1; 9 bases fit TRBD2. From germline, CDR1 is SNHLY and CDR2 FYNNEI. CDR3 length: 16 amino acids. The ends lost 6 bases at V and 4 bases at J; junction bases unmatched: 10. The CDR3 here is CASRELAGARYNEQFF. CDR3 bases: TGTGCCAGCAGGGAATTAGCGGGGGCTAGGTACAATGAGCAGTTCTTC. Full variable domain (remainder filled in from reference TRBV2 and TRBJ2-1): EPEVTQTPSHQVTQMGQEVILRCVPISNHLYFYWYRQILGQKVEFLVSFYNNEISEKSEIFDDQFSVERPDGSNFTLKIRSTKLEDSAMYFCASRELAGARYNEQFFGPGTRLTVL.

CDR3 amino acids: CASSFLAGGLETQYF. CDR3 nucleotides: TGTGCCAGCAGCTTTTTAGCGGGGGGGCTGGAGACCCAGTACTTC. The chain uses TRBV11-2 and TRBJ2-5; TRBD2 aligns across 11 bases. The CDR3 is 15 residues long. Germline CDR1 SGHAT, CDR2 FQNNGV. V lost 3 bases and J lost 5; bases outside the gene matches: 5.

This clone showed up just a few times. The rearrangement uses TRBV7-9 and TRBJ1-1; tentative D call: TRBD1 (5 bases). Trimming left V 4 bases short and J 1 base short, with 7 bases between. The CDR3 is 13 residues long. Germline V gene sequence: CDR1 SEHNR, CDR2 FQNEAQ (reference sequence). The chain's CDR3 is CASSSRENTEAFF. The CDR3 DNA sequence: TGTGCCAGCAGCTCCAGGGAGAACACTGAAGCTTTCTTT.

The rearrangement links TRBV7-2 to TRBJ1-1; D is unclear. Germline V gene sequence: CDR1 SGHTA, CDR2 FQGNSA. V lost 0 bases, J lost 1 base, and 15 bases lay in between. There are 17 residues in the CDR3. CDR3 protein: CASSLAWVGRPNTEAFF. The CDR3 bases are TGTGCCAGCAGCTTAGCGTGGGTCGGGAGGCCGAACACTGAAGCTTTCTTT.

The chain employs TRBV4-3 and TRBJ1-1, with 9 bases matching TRBD1. Germline V lookup: CDR1 LGHNA, CDR2 YSLEER. V shed 0 bases and J 5 bases; nucleotides not matched to a gene: 10. This CDR3 is built from 17 residues. The CDR3 coding sequence is TGCGCCAGCAGCCAAGATGGGGGGGGACAGGGCAGGACTGAAGCTTTCTTT. This gives the protein CASSQDGGGQGRTEAFF.

This clone was counted only a few times. The chain joins TRBV11-2 to TRBJ2-7; no clear D. The CDR3 consists of 13 residues. Germline lookup yields CDR1 SGHAT and CDR2 FQNNGV. Trimming removed 1 base from V and 0 bases from J, with 4 bases in between. This CDR3 is CASSLVSSYEQYF. Here the CDR3 DNA reads TGTGCCAGCAGCTTAGTGAGCTCCTACGAGCAGTACTTC.

The rearrangement joins TRBV12-3 or TRBV12-4 to TRBJ1-1; D is uncertain. Trimming removed 2 bases from V and 11 bases from J, with 9 bases in between. The CDR3 totals 11 residues. CDR3 sequence (DNA): TGTGCCAGCAGTTTAAACTACGGGGCTTTCTTT. Translating it yields CASSLNYGAFF.

This chain joins TRBV5-8 and TRBJ2-1; 10 nucleotides match TRBD2. V lost 4 bases to trimming and J lost 5 bases; unmatched junction nucleotides: 6. Germline V gene sequence: CDR1 SGHTS, CDR2 YDEGEE. The CDR3 totals 15 residues. The CDR3 is CASSIGLAVDNEQFF. The CDR3 bases are TGTGCCAGCAGCATCGGACTAGCGGTTGACAATGAGCAGTTCTTC.

This clone was seen only once. The V and J genes are TRBV3-1 (or the pseudogene TRBV3-2) and TRBJ1-2, with D perhaps matching TRBD1 (6 bases). CDR3 length: 16 amino acids. Per the germline V gene, CDR1 is LGHDT and CDR2 is YNNKEL (reference sequence). The germline V and J ends were trimmed by 5 bases and 6 bases, with 22 bases remaining between them. CDR3 nucleotides: TGTGCCAGCAGCTATTCCAGGACAGCTTCTATCCATGGCTACACCTTC. Its protein is CASSYSRTASIHGYTF.

The chain couples TRBV19 to TRBJ2-2; 13 bases are shared with TRBD2. V shed 0 bases, J shed 1 base, and the junction held 5 bases outside the gene matches. The germline CDR1 and CDR2 sequences are LNHDA and SQIVND (reference sequence). This CDR3 has 19 amino acids. The CDR3 region is CASSIDGLAGAVNTGELFF. The CDR3 DNA follows: TGTGCCAGTAGTATAGACGGACTAGCGGGGGCTGTGAACACCGGGGAGCTGTTTTTT.

The gene calls are TRBV10-3 and TRBJ2-1, with D possibly being TRBD2 (7 bases). Trimming removed 0 bases from V and 1 base from J, with 10 bases in between. This CDR3 is built from 16 residues. CDR1 is ENHRY, CDR2 SYGVKD, per germline. CDR3 DNA: TGTGCCATCAGTGAGTCGGGGAGGGGGTCCTACAATGAGCAGTTCTTC. Amino acids: CAISESGRGSYNEQFF.

V and J are TRBV5-5 and TRBJ2-1; unclear D gene. CDR3 length: 13 residues. The V end was cut by 4 bases, the J end by 6 bases, with 11 bases between. Germline-derived CDR1 and CDR2 are SGHKS and YYEKEE (reference sequence). CDR3 bases: TGTGCCAGCAGCCTCGAGGTGGCCAATGAGCAGTTCTTC. It specifies CASSLEVANEQFF.

The chain has TRBV7-2 and TRBJ2-5; no clear D gene. Germline V lookup: CDR1 SGHTA, CDR2 FQGNSA. Trimming removed 8 bases from V and 5 bases from J, with 9 bases in between. CDR3 length: 11 residues. CDR3 sequence (DNA): TGTGCCAGCCGCTCCGGGGAGACCCAGTACTTC. Translation gives CASRSGETQYF.

The V and J genes are TRBV27 and TRBJ1-1, with D possibly being TRBD1 (6 bases). The CDR3 runs to 16 residues. Germline CDR1 is MNHEY and CDR2 is SMNVEV (reference sequence). The ends were cut back, 5 bases at V and 5 bases at J, with 21 bases in the middle. The chain's CDR3 is CASSPLWTESVTEAFF. The DNA for the CDR3 is TGTGCCAGCAGTCCTCTCTGGACAGAAAGCGTGACTGAAGCTTTCTTT.

This clone was seen a few times. This rearrangement joins TRBV6-2 or TRBV6-3 to TRBJ1-1, with 11 positions matching TRBD1. This CDR3 region has 17 residues. CDR1 MNHEY and CDR2 SVGEGT come from the germline V gene. V lost 2 bases to trimming and J lost 3 bases; unmatched junction nucleotides: 8. The CDR3 spells CASSYPLGTGGDTEAFF. CDR3 DNA: TGTGCCAGCAGTTACCCCCTAGGGACAGGGGGAGACACTGAAGCTTTCTTT.

This rearrangement joins TRBV6-2 or TRBV6-3 to TRBJ2-5; tentatively, D is TRBD1 (5 bases). Germline V lookup: CDR1 MNHEY, CDR2 SVGEGT. The CDR3 runs 15 residues. V was shortened by 0 bases and J by 5 bases, with 13 bases between the two germline ends. DNA of the CDR3: TGTGCCAGCAGTTACTCCCTGACAGCACGGGAGACCCAGTACTTC. Translated: CASSYSLTARETQYF.

The CDR3 loop is CASSLATDTEAFF. CDR3 DNA sequence: TGCGCCAGCAGCTTGGCCACGGACACTGAAGCTTTCTTT. The chain is built from TRBV5-1 and TRBJ1-1; D gene unclear. Trimming removed 0 bases at V and 3 bases at J, with 6 bases between. The germline V gene encodes CDR1 SGHRS and CDR2 YFSETQ. CDR3 length equals 13 residues.

The V call is TRBV10-3, the J call TRBJ2-3; 13 bases are a match to TRBD2. Germline values: CDR1 ENHRY, CDR2 SYGVKD. The CDR3 loop spans 16 amino acids. V lost 6 bases and J lost 0; bases outside the gene matches: 3. The CDR3 DNA is TGTGCCATCAGCCGGACTAGCGGGGGTAGCACAGATACGCAGTATTTT. Its protein is CAISRTSGGSTDTQYF.

V gene TRBV18 combines with J gene TRBJ1-3, with no clear D. This CDR3 has 17 amino acids. The V and J ends lost 0 bases and 2 bases respectively, with 14 bases between them. Per the germline V gene, CDR1 is KGHSH and CDR2 is LQKENI. CDR3 bases: TGTGCCAGCTCACCACCTCGGGAGCAGGCGGCTGGAAACACCATATATTTT. Its translation is CASSPPREQAAGNTIYF.

V and J are TRBV6-5 and TRBJ1-5; tentatively, D is TRBD1 (6 bases). This CDR3 region has 14 residues. V dropped 6 bases and J dropped 5 bases, with 14 bases sitting between them. Germline V gene data show CDR1 as MNHEY and CDR2 as SVGAGI. CDR3 DNA: TGTGCCAGCAGAGACGGACAGTGGGATCAGCCCCAGCATTTT. This gives the protein CASRDGQWDQPQHF.

This clone occurred a few times. This chain joins TRBV18 and TRBJ1-1; 10 bases are a match to TRBD1. CDR1 is KGHSH, CDR2 LQKENI, per germline. The J segment lost 4 bases and the V segment lost 4 bases, leaving 9 bases of the junction unmatched. The CDR3 covers 16 residues. The CDR3 DNA reads as TGTGCCAGCTCACTCCGTCCGGGACAGGGGAGCACTGAAGCTTTCTTT. Translation: CASSLRPGQGSTEAFF.

Regarding this clone: A junction end diverges from the germline sequence, so it may reflect a read error. V usage is TRBV12-3 or TRBV12-4 and J usage is TRBJ1-5; weak D call: TRBD1 (5 bases). This CDR3 contains 13 residues. As DNA, the CDR3 is TGTGCCAGCAGCTTAGGCCCGGGGGAGGGTTTGCATTTT. This encodes CASSLGPGEGLHF.

This chain joins TRBV7-2 and TRBJ2-5; 7 bases agree with TRBD2. CDR3 length: 15 residues. V was clipped by 1 base and J by 0 bases; unmatched bases: 2. The V gene's germline CDR1 is SGHTA and CDR2 FQGNSA. The DNA for the CDR3 is TGTGCCAGCAGCTTAGGCCTAGCGGACCAAGAGACCCAGTACTTC. Translation: CASSLGLADQETQYF. The whole variable domain, filled in from reference TRBV7-2 and TRBJ2-5, reads GAGVSQSPSNKVTEKGKDVELRCDPISGHTALYWYRQSLGQGLEFLIYFQGNSAPDKSGLPSDRFSAERTGGSVSTLTIQRTQQEDSAVYLCASSLGLADQETQYFGPGTRLLVL.

This clone was recorded a few times. V usage is TRBV6-5 and J usage is TRBJ2-7; TRBD1 might be the D (6 bases). This CDR3 region has 14 residues. Germline V gives CDR1 MNHEY, CDR2 SVGAGI. V shed 6 bases and J shed 0 bases, with 12 bases lying between them. The CDR3 sequence: CASSVDRSSYEQYF. DNA for the CDR3: TGTGCCAGCAGCGTCGACAGGAGCTCCTACGAGCAGTACTTC.

This clone has just a few counts. V gene TRBV3-1 (or the pseudogene TRBV3-2) combines with J gene TRBJ1-6; 7 positions match TRBD1. J was trimmed by 9 bases and V by 0 bases; bases with no gene match: 8. CDR1 and CDR2 (germline): LGHDT, YNNKEL (reference sequence). CDR3 size: 16 residues. CDR3 in DNA: TGTGCCAGCAGCCAAGACGGGACCAGGGGGAGTTCACCCCTCCACTTT. Amino acids: CASSQDGTRGSSPLHF.

The chain joins TRBV7-2 to TRBJ2-4; D may be TRBD2 (6 bases). The CDR3 sequence is 13 residues long. V gave up 4 bases and J gave up 9 bases, with 13 bases separating them. Germline values: CDR1 SGHTA, CDR2 FQGNSA. CDR3 in DNA: TGTGCCAGCAGCTCGGGAGCAGGATCCATTCAGTACTTC. Protein sequence: CASSSGAGSIQYF.

The rearrangement joins TRBV20-1 to TRBJ1-6; D is unclear. Trimming shortened V by 3 bases and J by 7 bases, and 10 bases separated the two germline ends. Germline V gene sequence: CDR1 DFQATT, CDR2 SNEGSKA (reference sequence). This CDR3 contains 13 residues. CDR3 region: CSASMDSNSPLHF. The CDR3 DNA reads TGCAGTGCTAGTATGGATAGCAATTCACCCCTCCACTTT.

The V and J genes are TRBV7-8 and TRBJ2-5, with 9 bases identical to TRBD1. The CDR3 sequence is 16 residues long. Trimming cost V 6 bases and J 3 bases; bases outside gene matches: 11. Germline V CDR1 and CDR2: SGHVS, FQNEAQ. As DNA, the CDR3 is TGTGCCAGCAGTTTCCAACCGGGACAGGGAAAAGAGACCCAGTACTTC. It yields the protein CASSFQPGQGKETQYF. Variable domain in full (rest from reference TRBV7-8 and TRBJ2-5): GAGVSQSPRYKVAKRGQDVALRCDPISGHVSLFWYQQALGQGPEFLTYFQNEAQLDKSGLPSDRFFAERPEGSVSTLKIQRTQQEDSAVYLCASSFQPGQGKETQYFGPGTRLLVL.